These T cell receptor beta chains were read from a single sample in a study of T-cell reconstitution after alpha-beta-depleted transplantation in children. Via MiXCR, TCRdb re-called the PCR reads, giving one row per CDR3 protein. The data contain a few hundred thousand distinct CDR3 sequences, 25% to 30% of them seen just once; the ten biggest clones take up around 36%. The sample was PBMCs, taken before TCRalphabeta/CD19-depleted stem cell transplant. These receptors all stem from a boy under two years old with Wiskott-Aldrich syndrome, due to receive a stem cell transplant. Both conserved end residues are part of each CDR3. The order of the fields is clone size, V gene, D gene, J gene, CDR3 protein, CDR3 DNA. D genes are given only for firm matches. Size tells how often a clone was seen (once, few, many) or the class of an expanded clone, and some rows leave it out.

size: NA; V: TRBV11-1; D: TRBD2; J: TRBJ2-7; CDR3: CASSQNPGLTSSHYEQYF; DNA: TGTGCCAGCAGCCAAAATCCGGGACTAACGTCCTCGCACTACGAGCAGTACTTC
size: few; V: TRBV5-1; D: TRBD1; J: TRBJ1-1; CDR3: CASSLTGENTEAFF; DNA: TGTGCCAGCAGTTTAACAGGGGAGAACACTGAAGCTTTCTTT
size: NA; V: TRBV5-1; D: NA; J: TRBJ2-1; CDR3: CASSPRGVGYNEQFF; DNA: TGCGCCAGCAGCCCACGGGGCGTGGGCTACAATGAGCAGTTCTTC
size: NA; V: TRBV5-1; D: NA; J: TRBJ1-1; CDR3: CASSLAAQVAGDTEAFF; DNA: TGCGCCAGCAGCTTGGCCGCCCAGGTAGCCGGGGACACTGAAGCTTTCTTT
size: NA; V: TRBV7-2; D: TRBD2; J: TRBJ2-1; CDR3: CASSLIAGGRNEQFF; DNA: TGTGCCAGCAGCTTAATAGCGGGAGGGAGGAATGAGCAGTTCTTC
size: few; V: TRBV12-3/TRBV12-4; D: NA; J: TRBJ2-3; CDR3: CASSSGRTDTQYF; DNA: TGTGCCAGCAGTTCGGGGCGCACAGATACGCAGTATTTT
size: few; V: TRBV20-1; D: NA; J: TRBJ2-1; CDR3: CSARAGSYNEQFF; DNA: TGCAGTGCTAGGGCAGGTTCCTACAATGAGCAGTTCTTC
size: few; V: TRBV29-1; D: TRBD2; J: TRBJ2-1; CDR3: CSVGTSGRAPYNEQFF; DNA: TGCAGCGTTGGGACTAGCGGGAGGGCCCCCTACAATGAGCAGTTCTTC
size: NA; V: TRBV5-1; D: TRBD2; J: TRBJ2-1; CDR3: CASSLAHTGTSGRDVEQFF; DNA: TGCGCCAGCAGCTTGGCACATACCGGGACTAGCGGGAGAGATGTTGAGCAGTTCTTC
size: few; V: TRBV6-5; D: NA; J: TRBJ2-5; CDR3: CASSWLASQETQYF; DNA: TGTGCCAGCAGTTGGCTAGCCAGCCAAGAGACCCAGTACTTC
size: few; V: TRBV27; D: TRBD2; J: TRBJ2-3; CDR3: CASSLWGGRATDTQYF; DNA: TGTGCCAGCAGTTTATGGGGCGGGAGGGCCACAGATACGCAGTATTTT
size: NA; V: TRBV5-1; D: NA; J: TRBJ2-1; CDR3: CASSAVVGNNEQFF; DNA: TGCGCCAGCAGCGCGGTAGTAGGGAATAATGAGCAGTTCTTC
size: NA; V: TRBV5-5; D: NA; J: TRBJ2-7; CDR3: CASSLSSGNIYEQYF; DNA: TGTGCCAGCAGCTTGTCGTCGGGGAACATCTACGAGCAGTACTTC
size: once; V: TRBV5-1; D: TRBD2; J: TRBJ2-1; CDR3: CASSFARLAVNEQFF; DNA: TGCGCCAGCAGCTTTGCCAGACTAGCGGTAAATGAGCAGTTCTTC
size: few; V: TRBV29-1; D: NA; J: TRBJ2-5; CDR3: CSAQRGTQYF; DNA: TGCAGCGCCCAACGGGGGACCCAGTACTTC
size: NA; V: TRBV4-1; D: NA; J: TRBJ2-2; CDR3: CASSQDWPLGTGELFF; DNA: TGCGCCAGCAGCCAAGATTGGCCCTTGGGAACCGGGGAGCTGTTTTTT
size: NA; V: TRBV4-2; D: TRBD2; J: TRBJ2-1; CDR3: CASSQRGSLYNEQFF; DNA: TGTGCCAGCAGCCAACGCGGGAGCCTTTACAATGAGCAGTTCTTC
size: NA; V: TRBV20-1; D: TRBD1; J: TRBJ1-2; CDR3: CSAGLRQGVANYGYTF; DNA: TGCAGTGCTGGCTTAAGACAGGGGGTGGCTAACTATGGCTACACCTTC
size: few; V: TRBV5-1; D: TRBD2; J: TRBJ2-3; CDR3: CASSLGTSGFTDTQYF; DNA: TGCGCCAGCAGCTTGGGAACTAGCGGGTTCACAGATACGCAGTATTTT
size: few; V: TRBV9; D: NA; J: TRBJ2-1; CDR3: CASSAWSPYNEQFF; DNA: TGTGCCAGCAGCGCCTGGAGTCCCTACAATGAGCAGTTCTTC
size: few; V: TRBV20-1; D: NA; J: TRBJ2-7; CDR3: CSARDNSVYEQYF; DNA: TGCAGTGCTAGAGATAATAGCGTCTACGAGCAGTACTTC
size: once; V: TRBV2; D: NA; J: TRBJ1-6; CDR3: CASGGLANSPLHF; DNA: TGTGCCAGCGGGGGATTAGCTAATTCACCCCTCCACTTT
size: NA; V: TRBV20-1; D: NA; J: TRBJ1-4; CDR3: CSALPGRIATNEKLFF; DNA: TGCAGTGCTCTCCCGGGACGGATAGCAACTAATGAAAAACTGTTTTTT
size: NA; V: TRBV5-1; D: TRBD2; J: TRBJ2-2; CDR3: CASSQRLAPTNTGELFF; DNA: TGCGCCAGCAGCCAGAGACTAGCTCCGACGAACACCGGGGAGCTGTTTTTT
size: NA; V: TRBV7-2; D: NA; J: TRBJ2-1; CDR3: CASSSRGRSGSLYEQFF; DNA: TGTGCCAGCAGCTCCAGGGGGCGTAGCGGGAGTCTCTATGAGCAGTTCTTC
size: NA; V: TRBV6-1; D: TRBD2; J: TRBJ2-3; CDR3: CASSPLTSGSADTQYF; DNA: TGTGCCAGCAGTCCGCTAACTAGCGGGAGTGCAGATACGCAGTATTTT